The following is a TCR beta chain sequence with its context. The protocol was immunoSEQ multiplex PCR, while the TCRdb copy is restricted to in-frame clones and leaves out a portion. The table has about 500,000 clones, 89% seen once. These data are taken from a study of blood T cell repertoires in COVID-19. Germline V CDR1 and CDR2: MGHRA, YSYEKL. CDR3 length: 17 residues. V gave up 0 bases and J gave up 2 bases, with 13 bases separating them. Sequences were obtained from peripheral blood. The chain employs TRBV4-1 and TRBJ1-4; a weak D match, TRBD1 (5 bases). The clonotype comes from a man between 18 and 35 years old with COVID-19, enrolled during active disease. The CDR3, as DNA: TGCGCCAGCAGCCAAGATCGATGGGGCAGCACTAATGAAAAACTGTTTTTT. Translating gives CASSQDRWGSTNEKLFF.